These 14 T cell receptor beta chains were sequenced from one sample in a study of blood T cell repertoires in COVID-19. TCRdb's copy holds only in-frame clones and misses some; the assay was immunoSEQ multiplex PCR. The data hold about 210,000 clones, with roughly 87% observed a single time. The specimen was PBMCs or T cells enriched from blood (not recorded which). The receptors come from a man between 18 and 35 years old with acute COVID-19.

The chain uses TRBV14 and TRBJ2-7; tentatively, D is TRBD2 (5 bases). V dropped 4 bases and J dropped 6 bases, with 19 bases sitting between them. Germline loops: CDR1 SGHDN, CDR2 FVKESK. The CDR3 contains 15 residues. CDR3 loop: CASSPLMGSHIEQYF. Written as DNA, the CDR3 is TGTGCCAGCAGCCCCCTAATGGGGAGTCACATCGAGCAGTACTTC.

This rearrangement joins TRBV12-3 or TRBV12-4 to TRBJ1-2; TRBD1 matches at 7 bases. The CDR3 length is 13 residues. V lost 6 bases, J lost 4 bases, and 5 bases stayed unmatched. The CDR3 DNA sequence: TGTGCCAGCAGATACAGGGGTGGCTATGGCTACACCTTC. Its translation is CASRYRGGYGYTF.

The count of this clone is one. The chain couples TRBV28 to TRBJ1-1; TRBD1 matches 9 bases. From germline, CDR1 is MDHEN and CDR2 SYDVKM. With 6 bases clipped from V and 5 bases from J, the junction kept 4 bases outside the gene matches. The CDR3 has 13 residues. CDR3 protein: CASRDRGRTEAFF. DNA for the CDR3: TGTGCCAGCAGGGACAGGGGAAGGACTGAAGCTTTCTTT. The full variable domain, rest sourced from reference TRBV28 and TRBJ1-1, is DVKVTQSSRYLVKRTGEKVFLECVQDMDHENMFWYRQDPGLGLRLIYFSYDVKMKEKGDIPEGYSVSREKKERFSLILESASTNQTSMYLCASRDRGRTEAFFGQGTRLTVV.

The V gene is TRBV6-5, the J gene TRBJ2-1; 12 nucleotides align to TRBD2. This CDR3 has 15 residues. Germline trimming cut 5 bases from V and 7 bases from J; bases unmatched to any gene: 6. CDR1 and CDR2 (germline): MNHEY, SVGAGI. Here the CDR3 DNA reads TGTGCCAGCAGTCCTCTAGCGGGAGGGCCGAATGAGCAGTTCTTC. As protein: CASSPLAGGPNEQFF.

The rearrangement joins TRBV6-6 to TRBJ2-2; 11 nucleotides line up with TRBD1. The CDR3 length is 16 residues. Germline V CDR1 and CDR2: MNHNY, SVGAGI (reference sequence). V shed 4 bases, J shed 5 bases, and the junction held 6 bases outside the gene matches. CDR3 protein: CASSFPGQGATGELFF. The CDR3 region has the DNA TGTGCCAGCAGTTTTCCCGGACAGGGGGCAACCGGGGAGCTGTTTTTT.

This clone appeared a few times. The J gene is TRBJ2-1, the V gene TRBV30, with 8 bases aligning to TRBD1. CDR1 is GTSNPN and CDR2 is SVGIG in the germline V gene (reference sequence). J was trimmed by 11 bases and V by 8 bases; bases with no gene match: 11. The CDR3 is 12 amino acids. The CDR3, as DNA: TGTGCCGGAACCCGGGACAGGTCGCAGCAGTTCTTC. Encoded protein: CAGTRDRSQQFF. Together with reference TRBV30 and TRBJ2-1, the CDR3 gives the full variable domain: SQTIHQWPATLVQPVGSPLSLECTVEGTSNPNLYWYRQAAGRGLQLLFYSVGIGQISSEVPQNLSASRPQDRQFILSSKKLLLSDSGFYLCAGTRDRSQQFFGPGTRLTVL.

V gene TRBV20-1 combines with J gene TRBJ2-7; D is possibly TRBD1 (5 bases). CDR3 length: 11 residues. Trimming took off 2 bases at V and 6 bases at J, with 8 bases between the two ends. Germline V lookup: CDR1 DFQATT, CDR2 SNEGSKA (reference sequence). The CDR3 is CSARNRREQYF. CDR3 DNA: TGCAGTGCTAGAAACAGGCGCGAGCAGTACTTC.

The chain carries TRBV18 and TRBJ1-2; D is perhaps TRBD1 (6 bases). Trimming removed 3 bases at V and 8 bases at J, with 13 bases between. Per the germline V gene, CDR1 is KGHSH and CDR2 is LQKENI. The length of the CDR3 is 13 residues. CDR3 nucleotide sequence: TGTGCCAGCTCACCTCAGGGGACGGGGGGCTACACCTTC. Amino acid sequence: CASSPQGTGGYTF.

V and J are TRBV3-1 (or the pseudogene TRBV3-2) and TRBJ1-2; 8 bases map to TRBD1. Germline V gene sequence: CDR1 LGHDT, CDR2 YNNKEL (reference sequence). Germline trimming cut 5 bases from V and 8 bases from J; bases unmatched to any gene: 7. This CDR3 is built from 13 residues. CDR3 residues: CASSDATGDGYTF. In DNA, the CDR3 is TGTGCCAGCAGCGACGCGACAGGGGACGGCTACACCTTC.

The V call is TRBV4-2, the J call TRBJ2-1, with TRBD2 matching over 8 bases. The trim removed 0 bases at V and 5 bases at J, leaving 6 bases unmatched. Germline CDR1 and CDR2: LGHNA and YNFKEQ. The CDR3 sequence is 16 residues long. The CDR3 DNA follows: TGTGCCAGCAGCCAAGATAAGAGTAGCGGGGACAATGAGCAGTTCTTC. Amino acid sequence: CASSQDKSSGDNEQFF.

This sequence joins TRBV7-3 and TRBJ2-5; TRBD2 agrees at 13 bases. Germline loops: CDR1 SGHTA, CDR2 FQGTGA. V gave up 5 bases and J gave up 4 bases; unmatched junction bases: 7. This CDR3 is built from 16 residues. The CDR3 nucleotides are TGTGCCAGCAGCCCTGGACTAGCGGGAGTGGCAGAGACCCAGTACTTC. Its protein product is CASSPGLAGVAETQYF.

The V and J genes are TRBV13 and TRBJ1-6, with 9 bases identical to TRBD1. Germline V lookup: CDR1 PRHDT, CDR2 FYEKMQ (reference sequence). The CDR3 extends over 15 amino acids. V shed 0 bases, J shed 10 bases, and the junction held 4 bases outside the gene matches. The CDR3 coding sequence is TGTGCCAGCAGCTTAGGGGACAGGGGAGGCTCACCCCTCCACTTT. Protein: CASSLGDRGGSPLHF.

The DNA of the CDR3 is TGTGCCAGCAGTTTACAGGGGGATACGCAGTATTTT. This gives the protein CASSLQGDTQYF. The gene calls are TRBV6-2 or TRBV6-3 and TRBJ2-3; 7 bases agree with TRBD1. V trimming: 4 bases; J trimming: 6 bases; junction bases outside the gene matches: 1. The germline gives CDR1 MNHEY, CDR2 SVGEGT. CDR3 size: 12 residues.

The chain links TRBV3-1 (or the pseudogene TRBV3-2) to TRBJ2-1, with TRBD2 identical over 10 bases. Losses at the gene ends were 3 bases for V and 5 bases for J; bases not matched to a gene: 1. Germline V gives CDR1 LGHDT, CDR2 YNNKEL (reference sequence). This CDR3 has 14 residues. The CDR3 sequence: CASSHTSGDNEQFF. The CDR3 DNA follows: TGTGCCAGCAGCCACACTAGCGGGGACAATGAGCAGTTCTTC.